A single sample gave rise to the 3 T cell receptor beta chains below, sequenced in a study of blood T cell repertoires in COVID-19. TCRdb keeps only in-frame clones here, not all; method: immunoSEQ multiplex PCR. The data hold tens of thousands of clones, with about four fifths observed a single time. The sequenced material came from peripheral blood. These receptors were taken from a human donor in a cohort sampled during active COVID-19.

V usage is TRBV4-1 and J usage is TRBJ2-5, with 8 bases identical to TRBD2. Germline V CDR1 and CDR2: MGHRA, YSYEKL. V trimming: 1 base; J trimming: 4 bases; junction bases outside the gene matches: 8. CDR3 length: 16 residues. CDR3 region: CASSQVVAGGLETQYF. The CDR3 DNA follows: TGCGCCAGCAGCCAAGTGGTTGCGGGAGGCCTAGAGACCCAGTACTTC.

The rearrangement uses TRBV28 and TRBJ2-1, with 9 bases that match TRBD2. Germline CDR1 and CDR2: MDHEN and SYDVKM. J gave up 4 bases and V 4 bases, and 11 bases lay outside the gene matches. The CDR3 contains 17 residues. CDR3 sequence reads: CASSSPPTSGTYNEQFF. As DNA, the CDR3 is TGTGCCAGCAGTTCCCCTCCGACTAGCGGCACATACAATGAGCAGTTCTTC.

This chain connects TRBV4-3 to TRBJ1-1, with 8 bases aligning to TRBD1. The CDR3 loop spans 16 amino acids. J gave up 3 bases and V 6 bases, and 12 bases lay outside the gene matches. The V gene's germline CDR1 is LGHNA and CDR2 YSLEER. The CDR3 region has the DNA TGCGCCAGCAGTAGTAGGGTGACAGGGGTCCACACTGAAGCTTTCTTT. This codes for CASSSRVTGVHTEAFF.